This T cell receptor beta chain was profiled in a study of blood T cell repertoires in COVID-19. For the study at large: The study drew acute and convalescent COVID-19 samples from the United States, Italy and Spain.

The CDR3 loop spans 15 amino acids. V lost 6 bases, J lost 7 bases, and 11 bases stayed unmatched. Germline assignment: CDR1 MGHDK and CDR2 SYGVNS. As processed by the authors: Using reference gene primer amplification, nucleated cell counts were estimated. Generated by immunoSEQ multiplex PCR, the TCRdb table keeps only in-frame clones and is missing some. The DNA was the basis for D and trimming; V, J and clone size are from that table. The sample lists some 80,000 clones; 65% to 90% were seen once. The specimen sequenced was peripheral blood. This chain joins TRBV25-1 and TRBJ1-2, with 10 bases lining up with TRBD1. This clonotype originated in a woman between 45 and 65 years old with acute or convalescent COVID-19. The CDR3 DNA sequence: TGTGCCAGCAGGGAGCCGGGACAGGGGTTGGGTGGCTACACCTTC. Protein: CASREPGQGLGGYTF.